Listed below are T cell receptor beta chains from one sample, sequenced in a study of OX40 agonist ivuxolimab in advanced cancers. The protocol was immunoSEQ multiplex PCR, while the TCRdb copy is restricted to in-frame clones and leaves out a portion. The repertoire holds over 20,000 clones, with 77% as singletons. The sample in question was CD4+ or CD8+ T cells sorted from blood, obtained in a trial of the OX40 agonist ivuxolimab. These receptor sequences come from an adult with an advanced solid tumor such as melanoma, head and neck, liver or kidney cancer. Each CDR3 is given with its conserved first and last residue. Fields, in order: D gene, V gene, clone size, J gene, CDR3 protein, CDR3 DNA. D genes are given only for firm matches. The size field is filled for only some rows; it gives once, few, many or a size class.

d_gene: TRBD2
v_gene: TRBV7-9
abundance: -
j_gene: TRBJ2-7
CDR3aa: CASSLVREPYEQYF
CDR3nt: TGTGCCAGCAGCTTAGTGCGGGAGCCCTACGAGCAGTACTTC

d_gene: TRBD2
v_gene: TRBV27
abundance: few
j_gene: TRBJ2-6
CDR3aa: CASSQIFRGDGANVLTF
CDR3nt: TGTGCCAGCAGTCAAATATTTCGGGGGGACGGGGCCAACGTCCTGACTTTC

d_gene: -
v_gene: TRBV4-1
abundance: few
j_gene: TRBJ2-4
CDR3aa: CASSPGAGTGDIQYF
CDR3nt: TGCGCCAGCAGCCCGGGGGCGGGTACTGGGGACATTCAGTACTTC

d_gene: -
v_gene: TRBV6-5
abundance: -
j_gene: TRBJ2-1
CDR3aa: CASSSPNFLYNEQFF
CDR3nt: TGTGCCAGCAGTTCCCCCAACTTCCTCTACAATGAGCAGTTCTTC

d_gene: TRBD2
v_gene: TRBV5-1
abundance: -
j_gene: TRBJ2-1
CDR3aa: CASSPGLAGGQYEQFF
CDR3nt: TGCGCCAGCAGCCCCGGACTAGCGGGGGGGCAATATGAGCAGTTCTTC

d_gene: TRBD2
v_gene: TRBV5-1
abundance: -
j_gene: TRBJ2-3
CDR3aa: CASSASTSVRIDTQYF
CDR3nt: TGCGCCAGCAGCGCCTCGACTAGCGTAAGAATAGATACGCAGTATTTT

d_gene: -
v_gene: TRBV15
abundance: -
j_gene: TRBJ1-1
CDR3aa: CATSSSGMNTEAFF
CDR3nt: TGTGCCACCAGCAGTTCCGGGATGAACACTGAAGCTTTCTTT

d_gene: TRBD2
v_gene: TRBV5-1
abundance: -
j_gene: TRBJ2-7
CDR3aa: CASSPSGGNAAFEQYF
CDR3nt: TGCGCCAGCAGTCCTAGCGGGGGTAACGCTGCCTTCGAGCAGTACTTC

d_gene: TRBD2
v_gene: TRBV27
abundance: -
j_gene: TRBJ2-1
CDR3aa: CASSHPPGLAGNEQFF
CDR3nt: TGTGCCAGCAGCCATCCCCCCGGACTAGCGGGAAATGAGCAGTTCTTC

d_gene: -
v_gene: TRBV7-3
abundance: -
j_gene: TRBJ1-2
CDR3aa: CASRDPGGGGYTF
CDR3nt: TGTGCCAGCAGAGACCCGGGAGGAGGCGGCTACACCTTC

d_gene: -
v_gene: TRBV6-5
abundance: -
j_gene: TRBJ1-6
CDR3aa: CASRVSNNSPLHF
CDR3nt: TGTGCCAGCAGGGTATCTAATAATTCACCCCTCCACTTT

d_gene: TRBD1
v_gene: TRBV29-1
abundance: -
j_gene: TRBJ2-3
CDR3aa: CSVGTGGDTQYF
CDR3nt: TGCAGCGTCGGGACAGGGGGAGATACGCAGTATTTT

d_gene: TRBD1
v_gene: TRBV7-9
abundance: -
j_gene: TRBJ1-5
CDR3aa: CASGLQGSPQHF
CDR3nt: TGTGCCAGCGGCCTACAGGGGTCGCCCCAGCATTTT

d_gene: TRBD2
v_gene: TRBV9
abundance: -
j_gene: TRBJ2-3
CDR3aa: CASSASGAPRQTQYF
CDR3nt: TGTGCCAGCAGCGCTAGCGGGGCTCCCAGGCAGACGCAGTATTTT

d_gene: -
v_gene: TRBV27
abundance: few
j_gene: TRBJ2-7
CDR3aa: CASREGGNEQYF
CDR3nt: TGTGCCAGCAGGGAAGGGGGAAACGAGCAGTACTTC

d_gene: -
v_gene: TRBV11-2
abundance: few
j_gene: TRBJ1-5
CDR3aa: CASSPGGFSQPQHF
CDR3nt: TGTGCCAGCAGCCCCGGGGGATTTTCCCAGCCCCAGCATTTT

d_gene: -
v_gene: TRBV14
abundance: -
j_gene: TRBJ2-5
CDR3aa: CASSHLAPGETQYF
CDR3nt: TGTGCCAGCAGCCACCTAGCGCCCGGGGAGACCCAGTACTTC

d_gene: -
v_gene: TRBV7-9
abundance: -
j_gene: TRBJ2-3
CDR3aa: CASSLEGKGTDTQYF
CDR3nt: TGTGCCAGCAGCTTAGAAGGGAAGGGGACAGATACGCAGTATTTT

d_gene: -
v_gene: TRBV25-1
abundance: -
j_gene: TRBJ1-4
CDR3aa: CASSETTALYNEKLFF
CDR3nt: TGTGCCAGCAGTGAAACAACCGCCCTTTATAATGAAAAACTGTTTTTT

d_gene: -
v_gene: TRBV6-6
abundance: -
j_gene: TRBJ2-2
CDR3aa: CASTTGQGNTGELFF
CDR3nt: TGTGCCAGCACCACGGGGCAGGGCAACACCGGGGAGCTGTTTTTT

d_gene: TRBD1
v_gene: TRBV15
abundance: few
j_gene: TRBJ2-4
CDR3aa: CATSYAGTGLDIQYF
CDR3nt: TGTGCCACCAGCTATGCAGGGACAGGGTTAGACATTCAGTACTTC

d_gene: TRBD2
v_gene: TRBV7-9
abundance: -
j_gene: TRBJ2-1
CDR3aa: CASSLPAGSKNNEQFF
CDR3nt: TGTGCCAGCAGCTTACCAGCGGGAAGCAAGAACAATGAGCAGTTCTTC

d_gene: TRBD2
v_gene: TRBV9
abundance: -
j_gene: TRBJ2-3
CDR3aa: CASSVDGTSGYNTQYF
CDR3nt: TGTGCCAGCAGCGTGGACGGGACTAGCGGGTACAATACGCAGTATTTT

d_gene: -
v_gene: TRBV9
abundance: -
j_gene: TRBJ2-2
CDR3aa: CASSSQGSGELFF
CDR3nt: TGTGCCAGCAGCTCTCAAGGCTCCGGGGAGCTGTTTTTT